The 7 T cell receptor beta chains below were found in one sample sequenced in a study of blood T cell repertoires in COVID-19. The protocol was immunoSEQ multiplex PCR, while the TCRdb copy is restricted to in-frame clones and leaves out a portion. The data contain hundreds of thousands of clones, around 90% of them seen just once; the ten biggest clones take up roughly 16%. Material: PBMCs or T cells enriched from blood (not recorded which). These receptors all stem from a man in his thirties or forties who had been exposed to COVID-19.

The chain is built from TRBV24-1 and TRBJ1-1; no firm D call. CDR3 length equals 10 residues. Germline V gives CDR1 KGHDR, CDR2 SFDVKD. Deletions cut 5 bases from V and 11 bases from J, with 8 bases between. In nucleotides, the CDR3 is TGTGCCACCAGTGGCTATCGGGCTTTCTTT. It codes for CATSGYRAFF.

This clone appeared once. The chain has TRBV7-8 and TRBJ2-3; D perhaps matches TRBD2 (5 bases). The germline V gene has CDR1 SGHVS and CDR2 FQNEAQ. Trimming removed 7 bases at V and 1 base at J, with 15 bases between. CDR3 length: 15 amino acids. Here the CDR3 DNA reads TGTGCCAGCATAGGGCATTCCGGGGGCACAGATACGCAGTATTTT. Protein sequence: CASIGHSGGTDTQYF. The variable domain in full, with the rest retrieved from reference TRBV7-8 and TRBJ2-3, is GAGVSQSPRYKVAKRGQDVALRCDPISGHVSLFWYQQALGQGPEFLTYFQNEAQLDKSGLPSDRFFAERPEGSVSTLKIQRTQQEDSAVYLCASIGHSGGTDTQYFGPGTRLTVL.

This clone was recorded once. The chain carries TRBV12-3 or TRBV12-4 and TRBJ1-2; D is possibly TRBD1 (5 bases). Between the trimmed V and J ends, which lost 3 bases and 7 bases, there was a span of 12 bases. CDR3 size: 13 residues. CDR3 in DNA: TGTGCCAGCAGTTTTTACAGGTTAGTTGGCTACACCTTC. Protein sequence: CASSFYRLVGYTF.

The gene calls are TRBV25-1 and TRBJ1-2, with D possibly being TRBD1 (5 bases). V lost 3 bases and J 7 bases, leaving 15 bases between the germline ends. Germline V gene sequence: CDR1 MGHDK, CDR2 SYGVNS. This CDR3 is 14 amino acids long. CDR3 amino acids: CASSDRHRGGGYTF. The CDR3 DNA sequence: TGTGCCAGCAGTGATCGTCACCGCGGGGGTGGCTACACCTTC.

V usage is TRBV11-2 and J usage is TRBJ2-2; D is perhaps TRBD2 (6 bases). The germline V and J ends were trimmed by 3 bases and 4 bases, with 12 bases remaining between them. The CDR3 has 15 residues. Germline CDR1 and CDR2: SGHAT and FQNNGV. CDR3 sequence (DNA): TGTGCCAGCAGCTTTTCTCCGGGGGTCACCGGGGAGCTGTTTTTT. Translating gives CASSFSPGVTGELFF. The full variable domain, completed using reference TRBV11-2 and TRBJ2-2, is EAGVAQSPRYKIIEKRQSVAFWCNPISGHATLYWYQQILGQGPKLLIQFQNNGVVDDSQLPKDRFSAERLKGVDSTLKIQPAKLEDSAVYLCASSFSPGVTGELFFGEGSRLTVL.

This clone occurred a few times. CDR3 protein: CASSTLRGTPSSYNSPLHF. The CDR3 DNA follows: TGTGCCAGCAGTACCCTGAGAGGGACACCTAGCTCCTATAATTCACCCCTCCACTTT. The V gene is TRBV27, the J gene TRBJ1-6; D is perhaps TRBD1 (6 bases). The CDR3 has 19 residues. V lost 5 bases to trimming and J lost 0 bases, with 20 bases between them. Germline V gives CDR1 MNHEY, CDR2 SMNVEV (reference sequence).

The chain uses TRBV4-1 and TRBJ2-2, with D possibly matching TRBD1 (7 bases). There are 14 residues in the CDR3. Trimming pared 4 bases from V and 7 bases from J, leaving 13 bases between. Per the germline V gene, CDR1 is MGHRA and CDR2 is YSYEKL. As DNA, the CDR3 is TGCGCCAGCAGCCTCCGACAGGGAGGCGGGGAGCTGTTTTTT. This gives the protein CASSLRQGGGELFF.